This T cell receptor (beta chain) emerged from a study of healthy donors' naive CD4 and CD8 T cells. Study-level findings and limits: Negatively charged CDR3s marked CD8+ lineage; positively charged CDR3s marked CD4+ lineage. A reported CD4+/CD8+ bias affected most V and J genes in naive cells. CDR3 charge plus V and J genes appeared to account for about 13% of CD4/CD8 variance.

Each TCR library used roughly 490 ng of total RNA and a linear amplification protocol. A single record per CDR3 protein comes from TCRdb applying MiXCR to the reads. The data show around 200,000 distinct CDR3 sequences, about 74% seen once. The germline V gene has CDR1 LNHDA and CDR2 SQIVND (reference sequence). The CDR3 has 15 amino acids. The J segment lost 1 base and the V segment lost 3 bases, leaving 6 bases of the junction unmatched. Details on this clonotype: Its antigen remains unidentified.

CD4+CD8-CD45RO-CD45RA+ cells were naive CD4+; CD8+CD4-CD45RA+CD27bright cells were naive CD8+. The chain joins TRBV19 to TRBJ2-7; 7 positions agree with TRBD1. The sequenced sample was naive CD4+ and CD8+ T cells sorted from blood, pooled from several donors. This receptor was taken from a pool of human donors in good health; the sample pools cells from several healthy donors. The CDR3 region has the DNA TGTGCCAGTAGTATTGGGACAGCGCCTTCCTACGAGCAGTACTTC. It encodes CASSIGTAPSYEQYF.